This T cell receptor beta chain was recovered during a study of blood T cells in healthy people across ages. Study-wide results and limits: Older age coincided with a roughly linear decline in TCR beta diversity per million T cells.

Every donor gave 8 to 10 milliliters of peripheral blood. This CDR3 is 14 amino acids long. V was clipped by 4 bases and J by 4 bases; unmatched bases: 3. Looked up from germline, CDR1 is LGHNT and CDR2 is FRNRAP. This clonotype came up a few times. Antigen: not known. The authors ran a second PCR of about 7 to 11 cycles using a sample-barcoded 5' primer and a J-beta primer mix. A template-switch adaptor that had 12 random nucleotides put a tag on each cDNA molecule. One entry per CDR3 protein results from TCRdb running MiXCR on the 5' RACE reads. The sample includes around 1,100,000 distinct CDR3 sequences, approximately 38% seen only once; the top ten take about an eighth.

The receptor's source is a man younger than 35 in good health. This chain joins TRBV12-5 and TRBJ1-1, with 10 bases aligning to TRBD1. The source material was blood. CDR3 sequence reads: CASGSGTGVTEAFF. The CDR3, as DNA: TGTGCTAGTGGTTCCGGGACAGGGGTCACTGAAGCTTTCTTT. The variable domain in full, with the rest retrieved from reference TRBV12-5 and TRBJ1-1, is DARVTQTPRHKVTEMGQEVTMRCQPILGHNTVFWYRQTMMQGLELLAYFRNRAPLDDSGMPKDRFSAEMPDATLATLKIQPSEPRDSAVYFCASGSGTGVTEAFFGQGTRLTVV.